This paragraph reports one TCR beta chain. Its specificity is unknown. The sample belongs to a study of monozygotic twins with inflammatory bowel disease. CDR1 and CDR2 (germline): SGHTA, FQGNSA. The CDR3 spans 15 residues. Broader study findings: Among IBD patients, fewer clonotypes were shared with others than among healthy twins, especially with disease activity. Healthy co-twins had higher TCRbeta inverse Simpson diversity than their IBD twins.

A total RNA quantity of around 3,600 ng went into each TCR library. TCRdb re-called the 5' RACE reads; one entry per CDR3 protein, DNA not given. The ten most abundant clones cover 2% to 3% of a sample with under 150,000 distinct CDR3 sequences. Sequences were obtained from blood. The clonotype was recovered from a human donor with ulcerative colitis or Crohn's disease, or a healthy co-twin of an affected twin (not recorded which). The chain uses TRBV7-2 and TRBJ1-5. This CDR3 is CASSHREGSNQPQHF.